This T cell receptor (beta chain) originates from a study of T cell changes during pregnancy in multiple sclerosis. The method was immunoSEQ multiplex PCR; TCRdb's version includes in-frame clones alone and lacks a portion of them. The table lists 30,000 to 45,000 clones, around 90% of them singletons. V lost 4 bases to trimming and J lost 0 bases, with 7 bases between them. This CDR3 is built from 14 residues. Germline values: CDR1 MNHEY, CDR2 SMNVEV (reference sequence). Sequenced here: CD8+ T cells from peripheral blood mononuclear cells, sampled after pregnancy. The sequence came from a female donor with multiple sclerosis, enrolled in a pregnancy study. This sequence joins TRBV27 and TRBJ2-1; D is ambiguous. The CDR3 nucleotides are TGTGCCAGCAGTTCTCCGAGCTCCTACAATGAGCAGTTCTTC. It codes for CASSSPSSYNEQFF.